This T cell receptor (beta chain) is from a study of Tregs in tolerant kidney transplant recipients. With respect to this clone: Its antigen is undetermined.

CD4+CD25+CD127- Tregs, CD4+CD25- non-Tregs, CD4 and CD8 cells were sorted. Notes on the study in general: No direct test of biological reproducibility was done here.

CDR3 length: 16 residues. Germline V gene lookup returns CDR1 ENHRY and CDR2 SYGVKD. Some clones are missing from TCRdb's copy, which holds only in-frame ones; the method was immunoSEQ multiplex PCR. The sample includes about 94,000 clones, under 95% of them seen just once. This chain joins TRBV10-3 and TRBJ2-5; TRBD2 matches at 13 bases. The assigned J gene may be wrong: the sequence end matches TRBJ2-7 better. This receptor was obtained from a human donor who received a combined kidney and bone marrow transplant. The sequencing here drew on CD4+ T cells from blood, taken before the transplant. The CDR3 nucleotides are TGTGCCATCAGTGAACTAGCGGGAGGGTACAACTACGAGCAGTACTTC. Amino acids: CAISELAGGYNYEQYF.